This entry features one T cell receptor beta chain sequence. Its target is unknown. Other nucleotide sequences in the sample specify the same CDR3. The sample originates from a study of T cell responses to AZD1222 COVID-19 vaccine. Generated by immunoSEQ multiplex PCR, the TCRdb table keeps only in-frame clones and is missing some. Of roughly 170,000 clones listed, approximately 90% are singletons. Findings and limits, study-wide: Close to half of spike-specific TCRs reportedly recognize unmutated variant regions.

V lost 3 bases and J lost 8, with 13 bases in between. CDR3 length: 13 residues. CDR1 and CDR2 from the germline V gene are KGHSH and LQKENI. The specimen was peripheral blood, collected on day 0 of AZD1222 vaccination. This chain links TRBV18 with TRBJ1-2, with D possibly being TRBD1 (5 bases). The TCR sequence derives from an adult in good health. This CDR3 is CASSPSDTRGYTF. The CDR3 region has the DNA TGTGCCAGCTCACCCTCGGACACTAGGGGCTACACCTTC.